The following is a T cell receptor beta chain sequence with its context. Its antigen remains unidentified. From germline, CDR1 is MGHRA and CDR2 YSYEKL. With V trimmed by 0 bases and J by 5 bases, 7 bases remained unmatched. The CDR3 loop spans 15 amino acids. This record comes from a study of OX40 agonist ivuxolimab in advanced cancers. Findings and caveats of the study: Expanded clones tended on average to be more numerous among CD8+ T cells than CD4+.

Clones were sequenced by immunoSEQ multiplex PCR, and TCRdb holds only the in-frame ones, with some missing. The sample shows around 40,000 clones, around 87% of them seen only once. V and J are TRBV4-1 and TRBJ2-7; TRBD2 aligns across 7 bases. The origin of this receptor is an adult with an advanced solid tumor such as melanoma, head and neck, liver or kidney cancer. The specimen was CD4+ or CD8+ T cells sorted from blood, collected in a trial of the OX40 agonist ivuxolimab. The CDR3 DNA is TGCGCCAGCAGCCAAGAGCGGGAGTTAGTCCACGAGCAGTACTTC. It yields the protein CASSQERELVHEQYF.